The 8 T cell receptor beta chains reported below all come from one sample, sequenced in a study of blood T cell repertoires in COVID-19. TCRdb's table, derived via immunoSEQ multiplex PCR, lists solely in-frame clones and lacks some. Of approximately 60,000 clones listed, almost 80% were seen once; the top ten hold 3.2%. The specimen sequenced was peripheral blood. These receptors were collected from a man between 60 and 75 years old with acute or convalescent COVID-19.

This chain uses TRBV7-9 with TRBJ1-1; TRBD1 agrees at 11 bases. This CDR3 is built from 16 residues. J lost 1 base, V lost 1 base, and 2 bases had no gene match. Germline CDR1 SEHNR, CDR2 FQNEAQ (reference sequence). The CDR3 here is CASSLGTGGPNTEAFF. DNA for the CDR3: TGTGCCAGCAGCTTAGGGACAGGGGGCCCGAACACTGAAGCTTTCTTT.

The CDR3 protein is CASSESVFPYNEQFF. CDR3 nucleotides: TGTGCCAGCAGTGAATCGGTTTTCCCCTACAATGAGCAGTTCTTC. This rearrangement joins TRBV6-1 to TRBJ2-1, with D uncertain. The V gene's germline CDR1 is MNHNS and CDR2 SASEGT. Between the trimmed V and J ends, which lost 2 bases and 2 bases, there was a span of 10 bases. This CDR3 has 15 residues.

The chain combines TRBV28 with TRBJ1-1; the D is unclear. Looked up from germline, CDR1 is MDHEN and CDR2 is SYDVKM. The V end lost 5 bases, the J end lost 1 base, and 8 bases lay between the germline ends. This CDR3 has 13 residues. The CDR3 sequence is CASSVTENTEAFF. The CDR3 bases are TGTGCCAGCAGTGTCACAGAGAACACTGAAGCTTTCTTT.

The chain recombines TRBV7-2 with TRBJ2-7; tentatively, D is TRBD2 (5 bases). The length of the CDR3 is 14 residues. Trimming cost V 2 bases and J 0 bases, with 8 bases left between them. Germline CDR1 reads SGHTA; CDR2 reads FQGNSA. Here the CDR3 DNA reads TGTGCCAGCAGCTTATCGGGGAGCTCCTACGAGCAGTACTTC. Encoded protein: CASSLSGSSYEQYF.

This sequence joins TRBV11-2 and TRBJ2-7; the match to TRBD2 covers 8 bases. Losses at the gene ends were 3 bases for V and 0 bases for J; bases not matched to a gene: 7. The CDR3 totals 16 residues. Looked up from germline, CDR1 is SGHAT and CDR2 is FQNNGV. CDR3 DNA: TGTGCCAGCAGCTTGCCAAGCGGGGGCATCTCCTACGAGCAGTACTTC. It specifies CASSLPSGGISYEQYF.

This chain uses TRBV18 with TRBJ2-7; 8 positions agree with TRBD1. CDR1 and CDR2 (germline): KGHSH, LQKENI. J gave up 6 bases and V 6 bases, and 7 bases lay outside the gene matches. The CDR3 is 13 amino acids. The CDR3 coding sequence is TGTGCCAGCTCCATGGACAGGGAAGGCGAGCAGTACTTC. Residues: CASSMDREGEQYF. The full variable domain, its missing parts supplied by reference TRBV18 and TRBJ2-7, is NAGVMQNPRHLVRRRGQEARLRCSPMKGHSHVYWYRQLPEEGLKFMVYLQKENIIDESGMPKERFSAEFPKEGPSILRIQQVVRGDSAAYFCASSMDREGEQYFGPGTRLTVT.

J is TRBJ1-4 and V is TRBV18; D is uncertain. From germline, CDR1 is KGHSH and CDR2 LQKENI. The germline V and J ends were trimmed by 2 bases and 11 bases, with 12 bases remaining between them. This CDR3 is 13 amino acids long. The CDR3 nucleotides read TGTGCCAGCTCACCAAAATTGATGGAGAAACTGTTTTTT. Its translation: CASSPKLMEKLFF. Full variable domain (outside the CDR3, taken from reference TRBV18 and TRBJ1-4): NAGVMQNPRHLVRRRGQEARLRCSPMKGHSHVYWYRQLPEEGLKFMVYLQKENIIDESGMPKERFSAEFPKEGPSILRIQQVVRGDSAAYFCASSPKLMEKLFFGSGTQLSVL.

J is TRBJ2-7 and V is TRBV5-4; tentative D call: TRBD2 (6 bases). Deletions cut 4 bases from V and 7 bases from J, with 18 bases between. Germline CDR1 is SGHNT and CDR2 is YYREEE (reference sequence). The CDR3 runs 14 residues. The CDR3 region has the DNA TGTGCCAGCAGCCAATTTGCGGGATCGGGAGAGCAGTACTTC. It is translated as CASSQFAGSGEQYF.